The clone carrying this T cell receptor (beta chain) was counted at least ten times. The data were taken from a study of T cells in Graves' hyperthyroidism and ophthalmopathy. The CDR3 totals 13 residues. Germline V gene sequence: CDR1 MDHEN, CDR2 SYDVKM. V lost 9 bases to trimming and J lost 1 base; unmatched junction nucleotides: 4. Absence of ophthalmopathy progression within 18 months defined stable Graves' hyperthyroidism. Hyperthyroidism in the patients, aged 18 to 65, was newly diagnosed and under 2 months in duration. Cells are PBMCs isolated from more than 8.5 ml of fresh blood. Amplification of TCR beta CDR3 regions was performed using RNA transcripts as template. During a first-round RT-PCR of the TCR CDR3, the HTBI primer set was used. TCRdb re-called the multiplex PCR reads through MiXCR, storing one row per CDR3 protein. Among 600,000 to 900,000 distinct CDR3 sequences listed, about a sixth were seen once.

This TCR was recovered from a man aged 18 to 29 with Graves' hyperthyroidism. This chain uses TRBV28 with TRBJ1-1; TRBD1 aligns across 8 bases. Sequencing used blood. The CDR3 spells CASWDRPNTEAFF. CDR3 DNA: TGTGCCAGTTGGGACAGGCCGAACACTGAAGCTTTCTTT.